The next 8 T cell receptor beta chains were all read from a single sample in a study of OX40 agonist ivuxolimab in advanced cancers. Clones were sequenced by immunoSEQ multiplex PCR, and TCRdb holds only the in-frame ones, with some missing. The sample lists about 73,000 clones, approximately 86% occurring once. Material: CD4+ or CD8+ T cells sorted from blood, obtained in a trial of the OX40 agonist ivuxolimab. These receptors all stem from an adult with an advanced solid tumor such as melanoma, head and neck, liver or kidney cancer.

This chain joins TRBV5-8 and TRBJ1-4; a weak D match, TRBD1 (6 bases). Germline assignment: CDR1 SGHTS and CDR2 YDEGEE. Trimming removed 0 bases at V and 8 bases at J, with 14 bases between. This CDR3 spans 15 amino acids. DNA for the CDR3: TGTGCCAGCAGCTTGGCCGGGCAGGGGAGAGAAAAACTGTTTTTT. Its protein is CASSLAGQGREKLFF.

This sequence joins TRBV19 and TRBJ1-4; D is perhaps TRBD1 (6 bases). The V gene lost 6 bases and the J gene lost 8 bases, with 19 bases spanning the gap. CDR1 is LNHDA, CDR2 SQIVND, per germline (reference sequence). There are 15 residues in the CDR3. The CDR3 DNA reads TGTGCCAGTAGCCGTCCCCCAGGGGACTTGGAAAAACTGTTTTTT. It yields the protein CASSRPPGDLEKLFF.

The chain joins TRBV28 to TRBJ2-6; no clear D gene. V was pared by 3 bases and J by 0 bases, with 9 bases between. CDR1 and CDR2 (germline): MDHEN, SYDVKM. This CDR3 comprises 16 residues. This CDR3 reads CASSLTWISGANVLTF. For the CDR3, the DNA is TGTGCCAGCAGTTTGACTTGGATCTCTGGGGCCAACGTCCTGACTTTC.

J is TRBJ1-1 and V is TRBV11-2, with D possibly being TRBD1 (5 bases). This CDR3 has 16 residues. Trimming left V 5 bases short and J 4 bases short, with 20 bases between. CDR1 and CDR2 from the germline V gene are SGHAT and FQNNGV. The chain's CDR3 is CASSTNPRPGGTEAFF. DNA of the CDR3: TGTGCCAGCAGCACGAATCCGAGGCCTGGGGGCACTGAAGCTTTCTTT.

V is TRBV9 and J is TRBJ1-1; maybe TRBD1 (6 bases). The CDR3 is 17 residues long. Germline lookup yields CDR1 SGDLS and CDR2 YYNGEE. Trimming removed 2 bases from V and 3 bases from J, with 20 bases in between. CDR3 bases: TGTGCCAGCAGCGTGGGTAGTGGGGGCGGAAGGGACACTGAAGCTTTCTTT. Its protein is CASSVGSGGGRDTEAFF.

This chain links TRBV27 with TRBJ1-1, with 8 bases identical to TRBD1. Per germline, CDR1 MNHEY and CDR2 SMNVEV (reference sequence). V was clipped by 5 bases and J by 11 bases; unmatched bases: 16. This CDR3 is built from 15 residues. The CDR3 bases are TGTGCCAGCAGTCGAGAACCGGACAGGGTCTTGGCCGCTTTCTTT. It codes for CASSREPDRVLAAFF.

The genes are TRBV7-8 and TRBJ2-7, with 16 bases fitting TRBD2. The ends lost 3 bases at V and 5 bases at J; junction bases unmatched: 4. This CDR3 is built from 16 residues. The germline V gene encodes CDR1 SGHVS and CDR2 FQNEAQ. The CDR3 sequence is CASSLGLAGGNHEQYF. CDR3 DNA: TGTGCCAGCAGCTTGGGACTAGCGGGGGGGAACCACGAGCAGTACTTC.

V is TRBV13 and J is TRBJ1-1; 7 bases align to TRBD1. V trimming: 6 bases; J trimming: 1 base; junction bases outside the gene matches: 5. This CDR3 spans 14 amino acids. Germline V lookup: CDR1 PRHDT, CDR2 FYEKMQ (reference sequence). The CDR3 bases are TGTGCCAGCAGTCCCCGGGACAGGAACACTGAAGCTTTCTTT. Translated: CASSPRDRNTEAFF.